This TCR beta chain was documented in a study of T cell responses to AZD1222 COVID-19 vaccine. Study-level results: Epitopes outside B.1.351 and B.1.1.7 mutated regions reportedly drew nearly half of spike TCRs.

Assay used: immunoSEQ multiplex PCR; TCRdb lists only in-frame clones, some missing. This table holds about 150,000 clones, 90% found once. With respect to this clone: Its antigen is still unknown.

The receptor comes from an adult who received the AZD1222 COVID-19 vaccine. This specimen was peripheral blood, taken 28 days after the second AZD1222 dose.

CDR3 nucleotides: TGTGCCAGCAGCCAATCACAGGGGTACAATGAGCAGTTCTTC. Translating gives CASSQSQGYNEQFF. This sequence joins TRBV3-1 (or the pseudogene TRBV3-2) and TRBJ2-1, with TRBD1 identical over 7 bases. CDR1 LGHDT and CDR2 YNNKEL come from the germline V gene (reference sequence). This CDR3 comprises 14 residues. With 2 bases clipped from V and 4 bases from J, the junction kept 2 bases outside the gene matches.